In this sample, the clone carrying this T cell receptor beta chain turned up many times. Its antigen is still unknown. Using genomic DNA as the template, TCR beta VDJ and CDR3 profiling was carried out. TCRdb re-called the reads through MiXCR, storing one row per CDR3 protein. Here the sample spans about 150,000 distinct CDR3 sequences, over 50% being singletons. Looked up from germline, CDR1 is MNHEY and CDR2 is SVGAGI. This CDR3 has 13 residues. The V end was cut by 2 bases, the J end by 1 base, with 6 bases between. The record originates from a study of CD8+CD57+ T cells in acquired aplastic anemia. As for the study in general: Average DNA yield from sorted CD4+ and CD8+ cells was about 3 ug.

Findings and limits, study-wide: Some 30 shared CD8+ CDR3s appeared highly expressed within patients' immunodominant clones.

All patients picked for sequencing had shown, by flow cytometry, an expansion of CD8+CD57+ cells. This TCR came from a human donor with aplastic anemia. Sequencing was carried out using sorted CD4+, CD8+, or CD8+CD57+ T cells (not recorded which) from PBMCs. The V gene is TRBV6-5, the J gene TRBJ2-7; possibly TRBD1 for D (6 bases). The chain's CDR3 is CASSYRGSYEQYF. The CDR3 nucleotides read TGTGCCAGCAGTTACAGGGGGTCCTACGAGCAGTACTTC.